The source of this T cell receptor beta chain is a study of T-cell memory formation after mild COVID-19. Study findings and constraints: Pre-infection memory showed some responding clones, and this suggested that cross-reactive memory joined.

V lost 4 bases to trimming and J lost 5 bases, with 14 bases between them. This CDR3 comprises 13 residues. Germline assignment: CDR1 SQVTM and CDR2 ANQGSEA. MiXCR was run by TCRdb on the 5' RACE reads, yielding one entry per CDR3 protein. The table includes approximately 100,000 distinct CDR3 sequences, 12% detected once. Turning to this clonotype: What it binds is unknown.

The V and J genes are TRBV29-1 and TRBJ1-1; D might be TRBD1 (5 bases). The source of this sequence is an adult woman who had mild COVID-19 (a few samples of this study predate the infection). Cell type and time point are not known. Sequences were obtained from PBMCs or a T cell subset sorted from them (not recorded which). The CDR3 region has the DNA TGCAGCGTTGGAGGGGACGGGGGAACTGAAGCTTTCTTT. It is translated as CSVGGDGGTEAFF.